This T cell receptor beta chain was identified during a study of metastatic and nonmetastatic thyroid tumors. Per the germline V gene, CDR1 is MNHEY and CDR2 is SVGEGT. After removal of 2 bases from V and 8 bases from J, the junction contained 13 bases not matched to a gene. CDR3 length equals 17 residues. Every patient was untreated before thyroid surgery. TCRdb called clones again from the PCR reads with MiXCR. The table includes under 45,000 clones, 25% to 30% detected once. The sample consisted of blood. The TCR was taken from a male donor with papillary thyroid cancer or a benign thyroid nodule (not recorded which). Some clones in this sample may be carry-over from other donors' samples. The chain couples TRBV6-2 or TRBV6-3 to TRBJ2-1, with 9 bases identical to TRBD1. CDR3 residues: CASSYREQGAEVDEQFF. DNA of the CDR3: TGTGCCAGCAGTTACCGGGAACAGGGGGCGGAGGTAGATGAGCAGTTCTTC.